These 6 T cell receptor beta chains came from one sample sequenced in a study of T cell responses to AZD1222 COVID-19 vaccine. Generated by immunoSEQ multiplex PCR, the TCRdb table keeps only in-frame clones and is missing some. Seen here are 53,000 or so clones, more than 80% observed once, and the top ten hold roughly 20%. The specimen comprised peripheral blood, sampled on day 0 of MenACWY control vaccination. The receptors come from an adult in good health.

The CDR3 spells CASSQGPSGGSYNEQFF. In DNA form, the CDR3 reads TGCGCCAGCAGCCAAGGTCCTAGCGGGGGCTCCTACAATGAGCAGTTCTTC. This chain links TRBV4-3 with TRBJ2-1; 10 nucleotides match TRBD2. V lost 1 base and J lost 0; bases outside the gene matches: 3. This CDR3 is 17 amino acids long. Germline values: CDR1 LGHNA, CDR2 YSLEER.

The rearrangement uses TRBV6-5 and TRBJ2-5, with 7 positions matching TRBD1. The CDR3 contains 13 residues. V lost 7 bases, J lost 6 bases, and 8 bases stayed unmatched. Germline CDR1 and CDR2: MNHEY and SVGAGI. The CDR3 nucleotides are TGTGCCAGCACCCCAGACAGGGATAAGACCCAGTACTTC. Protein sequence: CASTPDRDKTQYF.

This sequence joins TRBV15 and TRBJ2-7; 7 bases fit TRBD2. Germline V lookup: CDR1 LNHNV, CDR2 YYDKDF (reference sequence). The V gene end was trimmed by 0 bases and the J gene end by 6 bases; junction bases not matched to a gene: 5. The CDR3 is 14 amino acids. CDR3 protein: CATSRDPASGEQYF. Here the CDR3 DNA reads TGTGCCACCAGCAGAGATCCAGCTAGCGGCGAGCAGTACTTC.

The chain joins TRBV29-1 to TRBJ2-3; D possibly matches TRBD1 or TRBD2 (5 bases each). V lost 4 bases and J 0 bases, leaving 11 bases between the germline ends. CDR3 length equals 14 residues. Germline CDR1 and CDR2: SQVTM and ANQGSEA. The CDR3 sequence: CSVGDGSSTDTQYF. As DNA, the CDR3 is TGCAGCGTTGGGGACGGATCTAGCACAGATACGCAGTATTTT.

This clone was observed once. V is TRBV11-1 and J is TRBJ2-2; D call uncertain. V gave up 5 bases and J gave up 6 bases, with 10 bases separating them. This CDR3 comprises 13 residues. Germline lookup yields CDR1 SGHAT and CDR2 FQDESV (reference sequence). CDR3 sequence reads: CASSPIGSGELFF. In DNA form, the CDR3 reads TGTGCCAGCAGCCCAATTGGATCCGGGGAGCTGTTTTTT.

The chain uses TRBV28 and TRBJ1-4; maybe TRBD1 (5 bases). Germline loops: CDR1 MDHEN, CDR2 SYDVKM. Trimming left V 5 bases short and J 2 bases short, with 9 bases between. CDR3 length: 14 amino acids. DNA for the CDR3: TGTGCCAGCAGTACCACAGGTACTAATGAAAAACTGTTTTTT. This translates into CASSTTGTNEKLFF.